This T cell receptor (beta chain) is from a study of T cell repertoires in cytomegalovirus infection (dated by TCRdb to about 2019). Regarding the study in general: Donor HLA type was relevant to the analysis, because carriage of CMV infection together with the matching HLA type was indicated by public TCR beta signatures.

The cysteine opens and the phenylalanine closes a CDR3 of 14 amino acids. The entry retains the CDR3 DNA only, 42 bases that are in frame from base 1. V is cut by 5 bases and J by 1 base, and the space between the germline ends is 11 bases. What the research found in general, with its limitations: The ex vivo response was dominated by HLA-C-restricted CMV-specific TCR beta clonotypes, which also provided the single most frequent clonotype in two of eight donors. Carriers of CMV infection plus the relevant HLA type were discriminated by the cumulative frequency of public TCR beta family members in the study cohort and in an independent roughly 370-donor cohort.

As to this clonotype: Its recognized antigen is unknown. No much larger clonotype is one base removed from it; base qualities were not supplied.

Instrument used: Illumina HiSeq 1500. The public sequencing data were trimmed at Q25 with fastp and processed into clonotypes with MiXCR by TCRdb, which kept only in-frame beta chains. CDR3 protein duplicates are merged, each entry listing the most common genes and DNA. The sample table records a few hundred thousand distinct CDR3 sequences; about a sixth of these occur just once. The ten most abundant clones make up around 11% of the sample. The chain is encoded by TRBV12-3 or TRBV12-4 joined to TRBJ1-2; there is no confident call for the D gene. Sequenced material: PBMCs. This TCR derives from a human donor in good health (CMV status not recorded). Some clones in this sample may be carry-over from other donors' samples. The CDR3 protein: CASSPRTDNYGYTF. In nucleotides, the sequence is TGTGCCAGCAGTCCCCGGACGGATAACTATGGCTACACCTTC.